Reported below is one T cell receptor beta chain. This entry is derived from a study of blood T cell repertoires in COVID-19. Whole-study context: The United States, Italy and Spain were the sources of the acute and convalescent COVID-19 samples. Nucleic acid was either cDNA or gDNA, and it came from T cells, B-cell-depleted T cells, or PBMCs.

The CDR3 spans 15 residues. Unmatched junction bases numbered 11, after V lost 4 bases and J lost 6 bases. Germline assignment: CDR1 KGHSH and CDR2 LQKENI. Original data processing: By means of reference gene primer amplification, nucleated cell counts were estimated. The protocol was immunoSEQ multiplex PCR, while the TCRdb copy is restricted to in-frame clones and leaves out a portion. The V and J calls and clone size were taken over from that table, and D and trimming were inferred from the DNA. The sample shows approximately 350,000 clones, over 70% of them seen only once. This sequence joins TRBV18 and TRBJ2-7, with TRBD2 matching 8 bases. Material: peripheral blood. This receptor was identified in a man aged 25-45 years with active or convalescent COVID-19. CDR3 coding DNA: TGTGCCAGCTCACTTTCGACTAGCGTACAAGGCGAGCAGTACTTC. It codes for CASSLSTSVQGEQYF.